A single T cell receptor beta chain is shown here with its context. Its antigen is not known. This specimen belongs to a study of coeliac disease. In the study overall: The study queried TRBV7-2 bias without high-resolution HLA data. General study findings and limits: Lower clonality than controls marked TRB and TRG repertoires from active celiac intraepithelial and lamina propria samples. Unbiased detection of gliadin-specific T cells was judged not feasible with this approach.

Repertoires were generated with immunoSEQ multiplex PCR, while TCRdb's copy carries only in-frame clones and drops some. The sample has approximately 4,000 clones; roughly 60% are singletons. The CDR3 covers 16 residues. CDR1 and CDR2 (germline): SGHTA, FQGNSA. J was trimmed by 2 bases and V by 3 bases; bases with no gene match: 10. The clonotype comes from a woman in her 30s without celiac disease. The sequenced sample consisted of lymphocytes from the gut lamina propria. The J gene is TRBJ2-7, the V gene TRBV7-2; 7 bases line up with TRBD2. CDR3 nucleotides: TGTGCCAGCAGCTTTCTAGCTAGCGGTCAACCCTACGAGCAGTACTTC. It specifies CASSFLASGQPYEQYF.